This entry lists 30 T cell receptor beta chains sequenced from one sample in a study of CD8+ T cells in alopecia areata. The treatment here: oral pan-JAK inhibitor, 5-10 mg twice daily. The sequencing template was cDNA reverse transcribed from extracted RNA. Measured with immunoSEQ multiplex PCR; TCRdb has only the in-frame clones, and not every one. The sample consists of fewer than 250,000 clones, around two fifths of them appearing once. The sequenced sample was CD4+ T cells sorted from blood, obtained at approximately week 37, from a patient treated with tofacitinib. These TCRs come from a human donor with alopecia areata.

The chain recombines TRBV9 with TRBJ2-2, with TRBD1 identical over 9 bases. There are 17 residues in the CDR3. In germline, CDR1 is SGDLS, CDR2 YYNGEE. V lost 0 bases, J lost 6 bases, and 9 bases stayed unmatched. This CDR3 reads CASSVVTGQGAAGELFF. The CDR3 nucleotides read TGTGCCAGCAGCGTAGTGACGGGACAGGGAGCGGCCGGGGAGCTGTTTTTT.

A few counts support this clone. The V gene is TRBV5-1, the J gene TRBJ2-7; D might be TRBD1 or TRBD2, each matching 7 bases. The CDR3 is 14 amino acids. The germline V gene encodes CDR1 SGHRS and CDR2 YFSETQ. Trimming stripped 1 base from V and 3 bases from J, with 11 bases between. DNA for the CDR3: TGCGCCAGCAGCTTGACAGGGGAGGGCTACGAGCAGTACTTC. Translating it yields CASSLTGEGYEQYF.

This chain uses TRBV7-9 with TRBJ2-3; D not resolved. Per germline, CDR1 SEHNR and CDR2 FQNEAQ (reference sequence). The CDR3 has 15 residues. Trimming shortened V by 5 bases and J by 1 base, and 13 bases separated the two germline ends. The DNA of the CDR3 is TGTGCCAGCAGCCCCCGGACGACTGGCACAGATACGCAGTATTTT. Translating it yields CASSPRTTGTDTQYF.

This clone turned up a few times. The chain recombines TRBV6-5 with TRBJ2-2; no clear D gene. V was pared by 6 bases and J by 5 bases, with 13 bases between. The CDR3 is made up of 14 amino acids. CDR1 is MNHEY, CDR2 SVGAGI, per germline. The CDR3 nucleotides are TGTGCCAGCAGAGTGCCGGGTGGGACCGGGGAGCTGTTTTTT. As protein: CASRVPGGTGELFF.

This clone occurred a few times. The genes are TRBV29-1 and TRBJ1-2; 7 nucleotides match TRBD1. With 3 bases clipped from V and 4 bases from J, the junction kept 5 bases outside the gene matches. CDR1 is SQVTM and CDR2 is ANQGSEA in the germline V gene. CDR3 length: 13 residues. The CDR3 DNA follows: TGCAGCGTTGATGGGACAGAATCCTATGGCTACACCTTC. Amino acid sequence: CSVDGTESYGYTF.

V usage is TRBV5-1 and J usage is TRBJ2-2; D is possibly TRBD1 (6 bases). V lost 4 bases to trimming and J lost 3 bases, with 10 bases between them. The CDR3 covers 14 residues. Germline loops: CDR1 SGHRS, CDR2 YFSETQ. The CDR3 coding sequence is TGCGCCAGCAGCCTAGGACAGCACACCGGGGAGCTGTTTTTT. As protein: CASSLGQHTGELFF.

The genes are TRBV29-1 and TRBJ2-7; no reliable D call. Germline V gene data show CDR1 as SQVTM and CDR2 as ANQGSEA. V shed 6 bases and J shed 2 bases, with 11 bases lying between them. This CDR3 comprises 12 residues. CDR3 sequence (DNA): TGCAGCGTGTCTTTGCGGACCTACGAGCAGTACTTC. Translation: CSVSLRTYEQYF.

This clone was seen more than once but under ten times. The V call is TRBV30, the J call TRBJ1-5; the D is unclear. Deletions cut 1 base from V and 5 bases from J, with 9 bases between. This CDR3 is built from 13 residues. Germline-derived CDR1 and CDR2 are GTSNPN and SVGIG (reference sequence). The CDR3 protein is CAWSATPDQPQHF. The CDR3 nucleotides are TGTGCCTGGAGTGCCACCCCCGATCAGCCCCAGCATTTT.

This clone has just a few counts. This chain joins TRBV5-1 and TRBJ2-5; 8 nucleotides align to TRBD1. The V segment lost 2 bases and the J segment 4 bases; nucleotides outside the gene matches: 4. The CDR3 length is 14 residues. CDR1 SGHRS and CDR2 YFSETQ come from the germline V gene. This chain's CDR3 is CASSFRTGRETQYF. The CDR3 DNA follows: TGCGCCAGCAGCTTTAGGACAGGGAGAGAGACCCAGTACTTC.

This sequence joins TRBV28 and TRBJ2-7; possibly TRBD2 for D (6 bases). V was cut by 3 bases and J by 2 bases, with 11 bases left in between. The CDR3 loop spans 14 amino acids. Germline values: CDR1 MDHEN, CDR2 SYDVKM. CDR3 sequence reads: CASSFGGNAYEQYF. The CDR3 bases are TGTGCCAGCAGTTTCGGCGGGAACGCCTACGAGCAGTACTTC.

The chain combines TRBV7-9 with TRBJ1-2; D possibly corresponds to TRBD1 (5 bases). V was cut by 5 bases and J by 4 bases, with 14 bases left in between. Germline loops: CDR1 SEHNR, CDR2 FQNEAQ (reference sequence). The CDR3 totals 14 residues. CDR3 in amino acids: CASSRLGVGYGYTF. The CDR3 DNA follows: TGTGCCAGCAGCAGGCTGGGGGTCGGCTATGGCTACACCTTC.

This clone has ten or more counts. This chain connects TRBV4-2 to TRBJ1-4; D is perhaps TRBD1 (6 bases). Germline lookup yields CDR1 LGHNA and CDR2 YNFKEQ. V was pared by 4 bases and J by 8 bases, with 14 bases between. The CDR3 is 14 residues long. For the CDR3, the DNA is TGTGCCAGCAGCCCGCCAGGGGTGGTGGAAAAACTGTTTTTT. Its translation: CASSPPGVVEKLFF.

The chain couples TRBV30 to TRBJ1-4; 8 bases are a match to TRBD1. Germline lookup yields CDR1 GTSNPN and CDR2 SVGIG (reference sequence). CDR3 length: 13 residues. With 1 base clipped from V and 10 bases from J, the junction kept 5 bases outside the gene matches. CDR3 region: CAWSGQGAVKLFF. DNA for the CDR3: TGTGCCTGGAGTGGGCAGGGGGCCGTAAAACTGTTTTTT.

This clone is a singleton in its sample. This chain links TRBV19 with TRBJ2-7, with 9 positions matching TRBD1. V was clipped by 7 bases and J by 5 bases; unmatched bases: 3. Germline V lookup: CDR1 LNHDA, CDR2 SQIVND (reference sequence). The CDR3 spans 12 residues. CDR3 loop: CASIGQGNEQYF. The CDR3 nucleotides are TGTGCCAGTATAGGACAGGGGAACGAGCAGTACTTC.

This sequence joins TRBV6-1 and TRBJ1-4; D remains ambiguous. Trimming shortened V by 2 bases and J by 12 bases, and 13 bases separated the two germline ends. CDR3 size: 13 residues. Germline-derived CDR1 and CDR2 are MNHNS and SASEGT. The CDR3 sequence is CASSEMRRRELFF. The CDR3, as DNA: TGTGCCAGCAGTGAAATGAGGCGGAGGGAACTGTTTTTT.

This sequence joins TRBV6-5 and TRBJ2-7; a possible D gene is TRBD1 (5 bases). The germline CDR1 and CDR2 sequences are MNHEY and SVGAGI. V gave up 5 bases and J gave up 6 bases, with 17 bases separating them. This CDR3 has 14 amino acids. The CDR3 region is CASSLRQNVLEQYF. The CDR3 DNA sequence: TGTGCCAGCAGTCTCCGACAGAACGTCCTCGAGCAGTACTTC.

This clone was observed a few times. This chain uses TRBV5-1 with TRBJ2-7, with a possible D match to TRBD2 (7 bases). There are 11 residues in the CDR3. Germline CDR1 and CDR2: SGHRS and YFSETQ. V shed 7 bases and J shed 8 bases, with 13 bases lying between them. In nucleotides, the CDR3 is TGCGCCAGCCAGGACGGGGGGCAGCAGTACTTC. It encodes CASQDGGQQYF. Using reference TRBV5-1 and TRBJ2-7 for the parts outside the CDR3, the full variable domain is KAGVTQTPRYLIKTRGQQVTLSCSPISGHRSVSWYQQTPGQGLQFLFEYFSETQRNKGNFPGRFSGRQFSNSRSEMNVSTLELGDSALYLCASQDGGQQYFGPGTRLTVT.

The J gene is TRBJ1-4, the V gene TRBV14, with 8 nucleotides matching TRBD1. The V gene's germline CDR1 is SGHDN and CDR2 FVKESK. This CDR3 comprises 15 residues. Losses at the gene ends were 4 bases for V and 5 bases for J; bases not matched to a gene: 6. This chain's CDR3 is CASSRNTGGNEKLFF. CDR3 DNA: TGTGCCAGCAGCCGAAACACAGGGGGGAATGAAAAACTGTTTTTT.

In this sample, this clone turned up a few times. V usage is TRBV7-2 and J usage is TRBJ2-7, with 7 bases identical to TRBD2. There are 15 residues in the CDR3. Germline CDR1 reads SGHTA; CDR2 reads FQGNSA. V lost 1 base, J lost 4 bases, and 7 bases stayed unmatched. CDR3 loop: CASSLEVASGYEQYF. CDR3 coding DNA: TGTGCCAGCAGCTTAGAGGTAGCTAGCGGATACGAGCAGTACTTC. Full variable domain (outside the CDR3, taken from reference TRBV7-2 and TRBJ2-7): GAGVSQSPSNKVTEKGKDVELRCDPISGHTALYWYRQSLGQGLEFLIYFQGNSAPDKSGLPSDRFSAERTGGSVSTLTIQRTQQEDSAVYLCASSLEVASGYEQYFGPGTRLTVT.

At least ten counts were recorded for this clone. The chain uses TRBV7-9 and TRBJ2-1; TRBD2 matches at 8 bases. Germline lookup yields CDR1 SEHNR and CDR2 FQNEAQ (reference sequence). This CDR3 comprises 15 residues. V was clipped by 8 bases and J by 2 bases; unmatched bases: 8. Here the CDR3 reads CASGRTSPTYNEQFF. CDR3 nucleotides: TGTGCCAGCGGGCGGACTAGCCCAACCTACAATGAGCAGTTCTTC.

Here the CDR3 reads CASSTGTVEKLFF. CDR3 in DNA: TGTGCCTCCTCGACAGGGACAGTTGAAAAACTGTTTTTT. The genes are TRBV30 and TRBJ1-4; 7 bases map to TRBD1. J gave up 7 bases and V 7 bases, and 9 bases lay outside the gene matches. CDR3 length: 13 residues. Germline-derived CDR1 and CDR2 are GTSNPN and SVGIG (reference sequence).

This clone has only a few counts. Other DNA variants within this sample encode the same CDR3. The chain links TRBV7-2 to TRBJ2-5; 7 bases line up with TRBD1. Per the germline V gene, CDR1 is SGHTA and CDR2 is FQGNSA. The CDR3 is 13 residues long. V lost 1 base to trimming and J lost 4 bases; unmatched junction nucleotides: 0. This CDR3 is CASSLDRGETQYF. The CDR3 DNA is TGTGCCAGCAGCTTAGACAGGGGAGAGACCCAGTACTTC. Variable domain in full (rest from reference TRBV7-2 and TRBJ2-5): GAGVSQSPSNKVTEKGKDVELRCDPISGHTALYWYRQSLGQGLEFLIYFQGNSAPDKSGLPSDRFSAERTGGSVSTLTIQRTQQEDSAVYLCASSLDRGETQYFGPGTRLLVL.

This clone occurred a few times. This rearrangement joins TRBV2 to TRBJ1-5; unclear D gene. The V end was cut by 5 bases, the J end by 0 bases, with 8 bases between. CDR3 length: 14 amino acids. Germline CDR1 and CDR2: SNHLY and FYNNEI. This CDR3 is CASSTGFSNQPQHF. CDR3 in DNA: TGTGCCAGCAGTACGGGATTTAGCAATCAGCCCCAGCATTTT.

This sequence joins TRBV7-6 and TRBJ1-1; D not certain. In germline, CDR1 is SGHVS, CDR2 FNYEAQ. Trimming took off 4 bases at V and 5 bases at J, with 11 bases between the two ends. CDR3 length: 13 amino acids. The CDR3 bases are TGTGCCAGCAGCTCCTTTGAGCGGACTGAAGCTTTCTTT. It translates to CASSSFERTEAFF. The full variable domain, in which reference TRBV7-6 and TRBJ1-1 provide the parts outside the CDR3, is GAGVSQSPRYKVTKRGQDVALRCDPISGHVSLYWYRQALGQGPEFLTYFNYEAQQDKSGLPNDRFSAERPEGSISTLTIQRTEQRDSAMYRCASSSFERTEAFFGQGTRLTVV.

This clone occurred once. The chain links TRBV7-2 to TRBJ2-5; D is ambiguous. The CDR3 length is 13 residues. The germline gives CDR1 SGHTA, CDR2 FQGNSA. Deletions cut 5 bases from V and 5 bases from J, with 12 bases between. The DNA for the CDR3 is TGTGCCAGCAGCCGCCGCGTAGGGGAGACCCAGTACTTC. It is translated as CASSRRVGETQYF. Using reference TRBV7-2 and TRBJ2-5 for the parts outside the CDR3, the full variable domain is GAGVSQSPSNKVTEKGKDVELRCDPISGHTALYWYRQSLGQGLEFLIYFQGNSAPDKSGLPSDRFSAERTGGSVSTLTIQRTQQEDSAVYLCASSRRVGETQYFGPGTRLLVL.

This clone has only one observation. The chain is built from TRBV2 and TRBJ2-3; D remains ambiguous. With 9 bases removed from V and 0 bases from J, the gap between germline ends came to 13 bases. Germline values: CDR1 SNHLY, CDR2 FYNNEI. The CDR3 contains 14 residues. CDR3 DNA sequence: TGTGCCAGTTCGACTGGAGTTAGCACAGATACGCAGTATTTT. Its translation: CASSTGVSTDTQYF.

The CDR3 protein is CASSLTSGIRTQYF. CDR3 nucleotide sequence: TGTGCCAGCAGTCTGACTAGCGGGATCCGGACGCAGTATTTT. The chain carries TRBV28 and TRBJ2-3; TRBD2 matches at 11 bases. The CDR3 is 14 residues long. Unmatched junction bases numbered 7, after V lost 5 bases and J lost 9 bases. In germline, CDR1 is MDHEN, CDR2 SYDVKM. Variable domain in full (rest from reference TRBV28 and TRBJ2-3): DVKVTQSSRYLVKRTGEKVFLECVQDMDHENMFWYRQDPGLGLRLIYFSYDVKMKEKGDIPEGYSVSREKKERFSLILESASTNQTSMYLCASSLTSGIRTQYFGPGTRLTVL.

This chain uses TRBV25-1 with TRBJ2-3; D ambiguous. Germline V lookup: CDR1 MGHDK, CDR2 SYGVNS. Trimming removed 1 base at V and 2 bases at J, with 10 bases between. The CDR3 consists of 15 residues. CDR3 protein: CASSELSSVTDTQYF. As DNA, the CDR3 is TGTGCCAGCAGTGAATTGTCGAGTGTCACAGATACGCAGTATTTT.

The chain uses TRBV20-1 and TRBJ2-1; the D is unclear. In germline, CDR1 is DFQATT, CDR2 SNEGSKA (reference sequence). This CDR3 contains 10 residues. V lost 7 bases, J lost 6 bases, and 7 bases lay in between. CDR3 sequence (DNA): TGCAGTGTGTACCGCAATGAGCAGTTCTTC. Its translation: CSVYRNEQFF.

This clone was observed a few times. Here the CDR3 DNA reads TGTGCCACAGGGACTACCCTCACAGATACGCAGTATTTT. It encodes CATGTTLTDTQYF. V and J are TRBV28 and TRBJ2-3; 7 nucleotides line up with TRBD2. V trimming: 10 bases; J trimming: 2 bases; junction bases outside the gene matches: 6. This CDR3 is built from 13 residues. Per germline, CDR1 MDHEN and CDR2 SYDVKM.